The 2 T cell receptor beta chains listed next were all sequenced from one sample in a study of CD8 T cells in Susac syndrome. After extraction with the RNeasy kit, about 0.5 to 1 ug of the RNA was reverse transcribed using random hexamers. TCRdb used MiXCR to reprocess the immunoSEQ multiplex PCR reads, holding one entry per CDR3 protein. The sample holds some 120,000 distinct CDR3 sequences, about 95% seen once. The specimen was CD4+ T cells from PBMCs. Every receptor here comes from a human donor in good health.

The rearrangement uses TRBV3-1 and TRBJ2-1; D may be TRBD2 (6 bases). CDR1 and CDR2 from the germline V gene are LGHDT and YNNKEL (reference sequence). This CDR3 comprises 15 residues. Trimming took 0 bases from V and 6 from J, leaving 12 bases between them. The CDR3 DNA follows: TGTGCCAGCAGCCAAGATCGACTAGTGGCCAATGAGCAGTTCTTC. As protein: CASSQDRLVANEQFF.

The gene calls are TRBV4-1 and TRBJ2-3; TRBD2 matches 11 bases. This CDR3 contains 17 residues. CDR1 MGHRA and CDR2 YSYEKL come from the germline V gene. The V segment lost 3 bases and the J segment 2 bases; nucleotides outside the gene matches: 7. The CDR3 sequence: CASSHSGLAGLTDTQYF. As DNA, the CDR3 is TGCGCCAGCAGCCATTCAGGACTAGCGGGCCTCACAGATACGCAGTATTTT.